These T cell receptor beta chains were read from a single sample in a study of CXCR3-negative and CXCR3-positive naive CD8 T cells. TCRdb reprocessed the 5' RACE reads and keeps a single row for each CDR3 protein, giving no DNA. Its table lists 80,000 to 100,000 distinct CDR3 sequences. The sample comprised naive CXCR3+ CD8+ T cells from blood. The receptor source for this set is a human donor in good health. Some clones in this sample may be carry-over from other donors' samples. Each CDR3 is given with its conserved first and last residue. The order of the fields is J gene, V gene, CDR3 protein.

j_gene: TRBJ1-2
v_gene: TRBV7-2
CDR3aa: CAKLTQYGYTF

j_gene: TRBJ2-3
v_gene: TRBV5-1
CDR3aa: CASSPTAWRESTDTQYF

j_gene: TRBJ2-1
v_gene: TRBV14
CDR3aa: CASSFTGVRQFF

j_gene: TRBJ1-2
v_gene: TRBV4-1
CDR3aa: CASSRQGGNGYTF

j_gene: TRBJ1-5
v_gene: TRBV3-1
CDR3aa: CASSQDSFTGEVQPQHF

j_gene: TRBJ2-7
v_gene: TRBV27
CDR3aa: CASQGRTTYEQYF

j_gene: TRBJ2-1
v_gene: TRBV15
CDR3aa: CATSRDFGVLDNEQFF

j_gene: TRBJ2-1
v_gene: TRBV5-1
CDR3aa: CASRAVYRTYNEQFF

j_gene: TRBJ2-7
v_gene: TRBV3-1
CDR3aa: CASSQDARFITYEQYF

j_gene: TRBJ2-7
v_gene: TRBV28
CDR3aa: CASSLAYEQYF

j_gene: TRBJ2-3
v_gene: TRBV2
CDR3aa: CASKDGGRMITDTQYF

j_gene: TRBJ2-7
v_gene: TRBV20-1
CDR3aa: CSARGDREYEQYF

j_gene: TRBJ2-1
v_gene: TRBV28
CDR3aa: CASSFPSVGGENSYNEQFF

j_gene: TRBJ2-5
v_gene: TRBV7-9
CDR3aa: CASSSDRHRETQYF

j_gene: TRBJ2-6
v_gene: TRBV11-1
CDR3aa: CASSQMSSGANVLTF

j_gene: TRBJ2-1
v_gene: TRBV6-4
CDR3aa: CATSTGRANEQFF

j_gene: TRBJ2-1
v_gene: TRBV28
CDR3aa: CASRHKGRGEQFF

j_gene: TRBJ2-1
v_gene: TRBV18
CDR3aa: CASSPRESSYNEQFF

j_gene: TRBJ2-7
v_gene: TRBV7-2
CDR3aa: CASSPTGVRQVYF

j_gene: TRBJ2-1
v_gene: TRBV15
CDR3aa: CATSRDFGAHEQFF

j_gene: TRBJ2-1
v_gene: TRBV28
CDR3aa: CASSPFSGSSYNEQFF

j_gene: TRBJ1-1
v_gene: TRBV7-9
CDR3aa: CASTGTGGLNTEAFF

j_gene: TRBJ2-7
v_gene: TRBV15
CDR3aa: CATAYRDSGEQYF

j_gene: TRBJ2-7
v_gene: TRBV12-3/TRBV12-4
CDR3aa: CASRNQGPSYEQYF

j_gene: TRBJ1-1
v_gene: TRBV9
CDR3aa: CASSVTVDTEAFF

j_gene: TRBJ2-4
v_gene: TRBV7-9
CDR3aa: CASSPGVGGGYNKNIQYF

j_gene: TRBJ2-4
v_gene: TRBV7-9
CDR3aa: CASSAPAGAKNIQYF

j_gene: TRBJ2-3
v_gene: TRBV29-1
CDR3aa: CSVRLPRLSTDTQYF

j_gene: TRBJ2-7
v_gene: TRBV28
CDR3aa: CASRPGTGGDEQYF

j_gene: TRBJ1-5
v_gene: TRBV27
CDR3aa: CASNPGVGVISQPQHF

j_gene: TRBJ2-7
v_gene: TRBV5-5
CDR3aa: CASSLWTGGSGEQYF

j_gene: TRBJ2-1
v_gene: TRBV4-1
CDR3aa: CASSVVGSGSIDEQFF

j_gene: TRBJ2-7
v_gene: TRBV11-2
CDR3aa: CASSAPGTASYEQYF

j_gene: TRBJ1-4
v_gene: TRBV5-1
CDR3aa: CASSAQVEREKLFF

j_gene: TRBJ2-5
v_gene: TRBV6-5
CDR3aa: CASSYDSQETQYF

j_gene: TRBJ2-2
v_gene: TRBV29-1
CDR3aa: CSVFRDFTGELFF

j_gene: TRBJ2-7
v_gene: TRBV27
CDR3aa: CASSPTGALYEQYF

j_gene: TRBJ1-3
v_gene: TRBV2
CDR3aa: CASSPQGGNTIYF

j_gene: TRBJ2-5
v_gene: TRBV2
CDR3aa: CASMGGTTVIHDVEAQETQYF

j_gene: TRBJ2-3
v_gene: TRBV20-1
CDR3aa: CSAIPTTVSTDTQYF

j_gene: TRBJ1-1
v_gene: TRBV12-3/TRBV12-4
CDR3aa: CATRNGGGTEAFF

j_gene: TRBJ1-1
v_gene: TRBV5-1
CDR3aa: CASSPDRDFTEAFF

j_gene: TRBJ2-1
v_gene: TRBV4-3
CDR3aa: CASSQDGAGHSNEQFF

j_gene: TRBJ2-6
v_gene: TRBV9
CDR3aa: CASSVSSGANVLTF

j_gene: TRBJ1-5
v_gene: TRBV27
CDR3aa: CASSTQDSNQPQHF

j_gene: TRBJ2-7
v_gene: TRBV15
CDR3aa: CATSPQTGSAYEQYF

j_gene: TRBJ1-5
v_gene: TRBV29-1
CDR3aa: CSVPSSDSNQPQHF